The clone carrying this TCR beta chain was detected only a few times. Its matching antigen is unknown. CDR1 is MDHEN and CDR2 is SYDVKM in the germline V gene. This CDR3 contains 11 residues. The junction had 4 bases not matched to a gene; V was cut back by 5 bases and J by 15 bases. This was the immunoSEQ v3 assay. Produced via immunoSEQ multiplex PCR; TCRdb's table is partial and in-frame only. The profile shows about 60,000 clones, 69% of them singletons. Sample time point: pre-treatment sample, taken before nivolumab and TIL therapy. The record originates from a study of TIL therapy for anti-PD-1-resistant metastatic lung cancer. About the research overall: Tumors carried a median about 1.6 non-synonymous mutations per megabase.

Whole-study results and caveats: Infused TIL clonotypes partially replaced the baseline blood repertoire, then decayed over months.

The clonotype originates from a person aged 25 to 80 with non-small cell lung cancer. The chain uses TRBV28 and TRBJ1-6; 7 nucleotides match TRBD1. Sequencing used blood, obtained at baseline. Written as DNA, the CDR3 is TGTGCCAGCAGTGAAGGGGGCTACCTCCACTTT. Its protein is CASSEGGYLHF.